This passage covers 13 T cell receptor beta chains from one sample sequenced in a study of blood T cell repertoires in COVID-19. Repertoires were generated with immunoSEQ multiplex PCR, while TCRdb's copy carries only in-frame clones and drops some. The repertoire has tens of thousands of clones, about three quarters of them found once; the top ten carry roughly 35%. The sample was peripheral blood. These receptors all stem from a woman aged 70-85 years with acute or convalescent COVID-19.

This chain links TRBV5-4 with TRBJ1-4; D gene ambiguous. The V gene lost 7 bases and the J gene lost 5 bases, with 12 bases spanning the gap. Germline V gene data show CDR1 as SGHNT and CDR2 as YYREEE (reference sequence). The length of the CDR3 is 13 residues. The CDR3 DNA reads TGTGCCAGCCAGGTTTCGGTGAATGAAAAACTGTTTTTT. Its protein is CASQVSVNEKLFF. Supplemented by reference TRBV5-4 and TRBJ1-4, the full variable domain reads ETGVTQSPTHLIKTRGQQVTLRCSSQSGHNTVSWYQQALGQGPQFIFQYYREEENGRGNFPPRFSGLQFPNYSSELNVNALELDDSALYLCASQVSVNEKLFFGSGTQLSVL.

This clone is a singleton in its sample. The CDR3 DNA sequence: TGTGCCAGCGGTTGGGACAGGAAGCGCGGGGAGCTGTTTTTT. As protein: CASGWDRKRGELFF. The chain combines TRBV7-2 with TRBJ2-2, with 8 bases lining up with TRBD1. Germline values: CDR1 SGHTA, CDR2 FQGNSA. V lost 8 bases to trimming and J lost 7 bases; unmatched junction nucleotides: 9. The CDR3 has 14 residues.

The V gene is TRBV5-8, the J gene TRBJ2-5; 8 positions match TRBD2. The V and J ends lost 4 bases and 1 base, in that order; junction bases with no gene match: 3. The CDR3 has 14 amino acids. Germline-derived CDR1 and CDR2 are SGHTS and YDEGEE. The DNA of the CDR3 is TGTGCCAGCAGCCGGGGGGGGCTCCAAGAGACCCAGTACTTC. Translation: CASSRGGLQETQYF.

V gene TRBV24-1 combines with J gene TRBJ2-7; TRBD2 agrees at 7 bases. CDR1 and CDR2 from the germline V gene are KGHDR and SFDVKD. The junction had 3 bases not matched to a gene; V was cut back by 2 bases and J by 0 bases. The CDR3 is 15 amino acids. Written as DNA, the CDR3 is TGTGCCACCAGTGATTCCGGGAGGCGCTCCTACGAGCAGTACTTC. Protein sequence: CATSDSGRRSYEQYF.

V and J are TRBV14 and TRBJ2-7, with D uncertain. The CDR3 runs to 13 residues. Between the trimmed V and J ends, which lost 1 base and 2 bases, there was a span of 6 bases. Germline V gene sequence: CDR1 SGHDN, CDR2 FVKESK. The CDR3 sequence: CASSQALTYEQYF. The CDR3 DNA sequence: TGTGCCAGCAGCCAAGCTCTAACCTACGAGCAGTACTTC.

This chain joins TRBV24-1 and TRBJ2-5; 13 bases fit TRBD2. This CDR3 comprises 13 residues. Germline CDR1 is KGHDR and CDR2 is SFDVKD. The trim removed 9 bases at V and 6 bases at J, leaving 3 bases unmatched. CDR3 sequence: CATGLAGDQTQYF. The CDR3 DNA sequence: TGTGCCACCGGACTAGCGGGAGATCAGACCCAGTACTTC.

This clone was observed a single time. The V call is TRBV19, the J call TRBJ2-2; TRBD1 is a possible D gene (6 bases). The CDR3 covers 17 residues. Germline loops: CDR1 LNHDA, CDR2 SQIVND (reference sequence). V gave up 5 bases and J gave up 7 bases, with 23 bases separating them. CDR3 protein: CASSSRTTGPYGGELFF. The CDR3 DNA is TGTGCCAGTAGTTCCAGAACGACAGGCCCCTATGGCGGGGAGCTGTTTTTT.

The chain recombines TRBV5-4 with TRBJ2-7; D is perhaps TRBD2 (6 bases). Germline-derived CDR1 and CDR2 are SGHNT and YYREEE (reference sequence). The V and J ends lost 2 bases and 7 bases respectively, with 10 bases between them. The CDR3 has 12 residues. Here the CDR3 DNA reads TGTGCCAGCAGCTTCGGGGGTGGTGAGCAGTACTTC. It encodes CASSFGGGEQYF. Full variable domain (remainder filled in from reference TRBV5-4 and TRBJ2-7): ETGVTQSPTHLIKTRGQQVTLRCSSQSGHNTVSWYQQALGQGPQFIFQYYREEENGRGNFPPRFSGLQFPNYSSELNVNALELDDSALYLCASSFGGGEQYFGPGTRLTVT.

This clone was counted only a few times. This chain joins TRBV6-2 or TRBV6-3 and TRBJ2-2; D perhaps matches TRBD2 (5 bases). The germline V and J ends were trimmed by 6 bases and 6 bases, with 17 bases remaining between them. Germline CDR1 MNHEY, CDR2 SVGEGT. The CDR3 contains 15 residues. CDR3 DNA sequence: TGTGCCAGCAGCCGCCCAAAAGGCGGGCCCGGGGAGCTGTTTTTT. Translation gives CASSRPKGGPGELFF.

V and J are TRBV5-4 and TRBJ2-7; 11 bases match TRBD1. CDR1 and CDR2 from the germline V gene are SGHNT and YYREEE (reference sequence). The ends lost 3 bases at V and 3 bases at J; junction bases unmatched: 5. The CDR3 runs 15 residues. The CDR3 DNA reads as TGTGCCAGCAGCTCTTCCGGGACAGGGGGCTACGAGCAGTACTTC. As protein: CASSSSGTGGYEQYF. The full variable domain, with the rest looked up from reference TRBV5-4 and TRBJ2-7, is ETGVTQSPTHLIKTRGQQVTLRCSSQSGHNTVSWYQQALGQGPQFIFQYYREEENGRGNFPPRFSGLQFPNYSSELNVNALELDDSALYLCASSSSGTGGYEQYFGPGTRLTVT.

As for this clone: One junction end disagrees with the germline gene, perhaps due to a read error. CDR3 protein: CASSLSAGTVKGPLF. In DNA, the CDR3 is TGTGCCAGCAGCTTGTCAGCCGGGACAGTCAAAGGACCTCTCTTC. The chain employs TRBV5-8 and TRBJ1-2, with 7 bases matching TRBD1. CDR3 length: 15 residues. CDR1 and CDR2 (germline): SGHTS, YDEGEE.

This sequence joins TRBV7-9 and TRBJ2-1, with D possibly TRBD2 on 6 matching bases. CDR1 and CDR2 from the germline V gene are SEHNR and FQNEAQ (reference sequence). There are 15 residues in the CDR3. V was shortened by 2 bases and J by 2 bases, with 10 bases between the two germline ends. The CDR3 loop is CASSLMGGPYNEQFF. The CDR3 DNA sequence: TGTGCCAGCAGCTTAATGGGGGGTCCCTACAATGAGCAGTTCTTC.

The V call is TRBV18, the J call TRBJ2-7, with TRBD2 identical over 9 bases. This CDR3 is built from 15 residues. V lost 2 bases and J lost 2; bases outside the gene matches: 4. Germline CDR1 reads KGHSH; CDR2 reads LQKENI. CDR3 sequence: CASSPRIAGAYEQYF. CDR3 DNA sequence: TGTGCCAGCTCACCAAGGATAGCGGGAGCCTACGAGCAGTACTTC. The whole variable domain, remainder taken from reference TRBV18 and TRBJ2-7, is NAGVMQNPRHLVRRRGQEARLRCSPMKGHSHVYWYRQLPEEGLKFMVYLQKENIIDESGMPKERFSAEFPKEGPSILRIQQVVRGDSAAYFCASSPRIAGAYEQYFGPGTRLTVT.